A selection of T cell receptor beta chains follows, all from one sample in a study of blood T cells in healthy people across ages. MiXCR, applied by TCRdb to the 5' RACE reads, yields one record per CDR3 protein. This repertoire shows approximately 350,000 distinct CDR3 sequences, roughly half found once; its top ten account for 45% to 55%. The sample comprised blood. The receptors derive from a man aged 60 to 69 in good health. Both conserved end residues are part of each CDR3. The D gene is left open where the match is weak. For some rows the clone size is stated as once, few or many, or as a class when expanded; others skip it.

13 TRBJ2-7 TRBV5-1 - once TGCGCCAGCAGCTTGGCGGGATCCGACGAGCAGTACTTC CASSLAGSDEQYF
14 TRBJ2-7 TRBV6-2/TRBV6-3 - - TGTGCCAGCAGGGAAGCGGCGAGCTCCTACGAGCAGTACTTC CASREAASSYEQYF
17 TRBJ2-5 TRBV5-1 TRBD2 - TGCGCCAGCAGCTTTACCAGCGGGGGGCGAGGTTCGGGGACCCAGTACTTC CASSFTSGGRGSGTQYF
15 TRBJ2-1 TRBV12-3/TRBV12-4 - - TGTGCCAGCAGTTTACGCGGGGCAGTCGGCAATGAGCAGTTCTTC CASSLRGAVGNEQFF
14 TRBJ2-7 TRBV5-6 TRBD2 - TGTGCCAGCAGGGCGGCGGGGGGCTCCCTCGAGCAGTACTTC CASRAAGGSLEQYF
13 TRBJ2-1 TRBV6-2/TRBV6-3 - - TGTGCCAGCATGAGGGTAGCGGCTGGTGAGCAGTTCTTC CASMRVAAGEQFF
15 TRBJ1-6 TRBV2 - - TGTGCCAGCAGTGCCAAAGGGGTCGATAATTCACCCCTCCACTTT CASSAKGVDNSPLHF
15 TRBJ2-4 TRBV6-6 TRBD1 - TGTGCCAGCAGGGGAGAACAGGGGTCCAAAAACATTCAGTACTTC CASRGEQGSKNIQYF
14 TRBJ2-5 TRBV18 - many TGTGCCAGCTCACCACCGACAGACCAAGAGACCCAGTACTTC CASSPPTDQETQYF
12 TRBJ1-1 TRBV10-3 - few TGTGCCATCAGTGAGTCGACGGGCGCGGCTTTCTTT CAISESTGAAFF
16 TRBJ2-3 TRBV14 TRBD2 - TGTGCCAGCAGCCAAGGACTAGCACTGAGCACAGATACGCAGTATTTT CASSQGLALSTDTQYF
12 TRBJ2-3 TRBV3-1 - - TGCGCCAGCTCACCAGGACAGTCCACGCGGTATTTT CASSPGQSTRYF